This section outlines one T cell receptor beta chain sequence together with its context. TCRdb re-derived calls from the 5' RACE reads in MiXCR, one entry per CDR3 protein. The top ten hold around 3.3% of the sample, which has fewer than 250,000 distinct CDR3 sequences, about 10% seen once. Germline lookup yields CDR1 LGHNA and CDR2 YSLEER. This CDR3 is built from 17 residues. V lost 4 bases, J lost 3 bases, and 20 bases lay in between. The sample belongs to a study of T-cell memory formation after mild COVID-19. The chain is built from TRBV4-3 and TRBJ2-3; a weak D match, TRBD2 (7 bases). This receptor was obtained from a man aged 18 to 29 who had mild COVID-19 (a few samples of this study predate the infection). Cell type and time point are not known. Sequencing used PBMCs or a T cell subset sorted from them (not recorded which). CDR3: CASSPVWGGGLTDTQYF. The CDR3 DNA reads as TGCGCCAGCAGCCCCGTTTGGGGGGGGGGCCTAACAGATACGCAGTATTTT.